The present entry profiles one TCR beta chain with its context. V lost 4 bases and J lost 7; bases outside the gene matches: 7. This CDR3 comprises 15 residues. The germline V gene has CDR1 SGHKS and CDR2 YYEKEE (reference sequence). This entry is derived from a study of blood T cell repertoires in COVID-19. Whole-study context: Sample material is recorded as cDNA or gDNA derived from T cells, B-cell-depleted T cells, or PBMCs.

Clones were read by immunoSEQ multiplex PCR, and TCRdb kept only the in-frame ones, dropping some. The table lists a few hundred thousand clones, approximately 82% of them singletons. The receptor's source is a man in his thirties or forties who had recovered from COVID-19. The sample comprised peripheral blood. The chain joins TRBV5-5 to TRBJ1-6, with TRBD1 matching over 8 bases. The CDR3 DNA reads TGTGCCAGCAGCGCAGCAGGGGGCCGGAATTCACCCCTCCACTTT. Amino acid sequence: CASSAAGGRNSPLHF.